The clone carrying this TCR beta chain appeared a few times. Its antigen is as yet unknown. This record belongs to a study of T cells after yellow fever vaccination. Findings and limits, study-wide: It was a weaker secondary response, yet one that peaked faster, at day 5 versus 15. Clones from primary vaccination mostly reappeared after the booster (around 96% CD4, approximately 86% CD8).

V gave up 5 bases and J gave up 6 bases, with 12 bases separating them. Germline assignment: CDR1 SGHNT and CDR2 YYREEE (reference sequence). The CDR3 consists of 13 residues. The 5'RACE template-switching step produced TCR cDNA and added a universal primer site and UMIs. TCRdb analysed the 5' RACE reads with MiXCR anew, one entry per CDR3 protein. The repertoire includes some 170,000 distinct CDR3 sequences, approximately 9.7% of them detected once, and approximately 39% sits in the top ten. The V gene is TRBV5-4, the J gene TRBJ2-4; D gene unclear. The sample consisted of CD8+ T cells sorted from PBMCs, taken 45 days after the yellow fever booster vaccination. This clonotype was obtained from a man between 18 and 35 years old who received the YFV17D yellow fever vaccine. CDR3: CASRRSEGNIQYF. As DNA, the CDR3 is TGTGCCAGCAGGAGATCAGAAGGAAACATTCAGTACTTC.